This TCR beta chain derives from a study of post-analysis software for immune sequencing data. Details on this clonotype: Its target is unknown. This clone may be a read error of a much larger clone one base away.

Findings and caveats of the study: Roughly five TRBV segments appeared more often in patients than in controls, and TRBV5-6, TRBV5-1 and TRBV20-1 were among these.

V was clipped by 2 bases and J by 3 bases, with 2 bases between them. Germline V CDR1 and CDR2: LGHDT, YNNKEL (reference sequence). There are 11 residues in the CDR3. Prepared libraries of TCR beta cDNA carried unique molecular identifiers. TCRdb reanalysed the PCR reads using MiXCR and keeps one entry per CDR3 protein. The sample yields almost 700,000 distinct CDR3 sequences, approximately 59% seen once. The chain couples TRBV3-1 to TRBJ2-7; D gene uncertain. The source material was blood. The sequence derives from a girl aged 2-15 years with multiple sclerosis. CDR3 sequence: CASSQFYEQYF. CDR3 nucleotide sequence: TGTGCCAGCAGCCAATTCTACGAGCAGTACTTC.